Listed below are T cell receptor beta chains from one sample, sequenced in a study of CD8 T cells in Susac syndrome. TCRdb processed the immunoSEQ multiplex PCR reads anew with MiXCR; each CDR3 protein has one entry. The sample has approximately 160,000 distinct CDR3 sequences, 80% to 95% seen once. The specimen sequenced was CD4+ T cells from PBMCs. These receptors were obtained from a human donor with multiple sclerosis. Both conserved end residues are part of each CDR3. A D gene is named only where the DNA matches it firmly. Some rows mark clone size as missing; the rest say once, few, many or name a class of expanded clone.

D,size,V,J,DNA,CDR3
.,once,TRBV5-6,TRBJ2-5,TGTGCCAGCAGCTTGCGGGGGAATGAGACCCAGTACTTC,CASSLRGNETQYF
.,few,TRBV5-4,TRBJ2-5,TGTGCCAGCAGCTTGGACAGGGTAGGGGAGACCCAGTACTTC,CASSLDRVGETQYF
.,.,TRBV7-2,TRBJ2-7,TGTGCCAGCAGCTTAGTAACCTGGGAGCAGTACTTC,CASSLVTWEQYF
.,few,TRBV28,TRBJ1-5,TGTGCCAGCAGTTCCTCTAGCAATCAGCCCCAGCATTTT,CASSSSSNQPQHF
.,.,TRBV20-1,TRBJ2-5,TGCAGTGCGGTCCGGGACCCCCGGGAAGAGACCCAGTACTTC,CSAVRDPREETQYF
.,.,TRBV9,TRBJ2-5,TGTGCCAGCAGCGTAAGTACGACGGTGCGGGAGACCCAGTACTTC,CASSVSTTVRETQYF
.,.,TRBV19,TRBJ1-5,TGTGCCAGTAGTATTGTAGGGAGGATCAATCAGCCCCAGCATTTT,CASSIVGRINQPQHF
.,.,TRBV15,TRBJ1-6,TGTGCCACCAGCCCTATAGGGGACGCACCCCTCCACTTT,CATSPIGDAPLHF
TRBD2,.,TRBV7-8,TRBJ2-3,TGTGCCAGCAGCTTACGGGCAGCGGGAGTGAGCACAGATACGCAGTATTTT,CASSLRAAGVSTDTQYF
.,.,TRBV19,TRBJ2-6,TGTGCCAGCGGTAGGGGGTCGGCTGGGGCCAACGTCCTGACTTTC,CASGRGSAGANVLTF
TRBD2,.,TRBV5-4,TRBJ2-2,TGTGCCAGCAGCTTGGGCGGGACTAGCGGGTGGAACACCGGGGAGCTGTTTTTT,CASSLGGTSGWNTGELFF
TRBD1,.,TRBV18,TRBJ1-2,TGTGCCAGCTCACCACAGACAGGGAGGGGTGGCTACACCTTC,CASSPQTGRGGYTF
.,.,TRBV20-1,TRBJ2-3,TGCAGTGCTAGAGTCATACAAACAGATACGCAGTATTTT,CSARVIQTDTQYF
.,.,TRBV18,TRBJ2-3,TGTGCCAGCTCACCAACGGGCACTACCAATTCAGATACGCAGTATTTT,CASSPTGTTNSDTQYF
TRBD1,once,TRBV20-1,TRBJ2-7,TGCAGTGCTCCGACGGACAGGTCCTACGAGCAGTACTTC,CSAPTDRSYEQYF
.,.,TRBV18,TRBJ1-4,TGTGCCAGCTCAACGACTAGGCCGACTAATGAAAAACTGTTTTTT,CASSTTRPTNEKLFF
.,.,TRBV5-1,TRBJ2-7,TGCGCCAGCAGCTTTCTACCCGGGGACGTATACGAGCAGTACTTC,CASSFLPGDVYEQYF
TRBD1,.,TRBV5-1,TRBJ2-7,TGCGCCAGCAGCCGAGGACAGGGACTTAGCTCCTACGAGCAGTACTTC,CASSRGQGLSSYEQYF
TRBD2,.,TRBV24-1,TRBJ2-3,TGTGCCACGCAAGCGGGAGACACAGATACGCAGTATTTT,CATQAGDTDTQYF
TRBD1,.,TRBV20-1,TRBJ2-4,TGCAGTGACACTCCGGGACAGGGAGACGTTCAGTACTTC,CSDTPGQGDVQYF
TRBD1,once,TRBV4-3,TRBJ2-3,TGCGCCAGCAGCCAAGGAGGGGGACAGGCCTACACAGATACGCAGTATTTT,CASSQGGGQAYTDTQYF
TRBD1,once,TRBV19,TRBJ1-5,TGTGCCAGTAGTAGGAACAGGGGGCCGGATCAGCCCCAGCATTTT,CASSRNRGPDQPQHF
.,.,TRBV18,TRBJ1-1,TGTGCCAGCTCACAAAGGGAGAACACTGAAGCTTTCTTT,CASSQRENTEAFF
.,.,TRBV28,TRBJ2-5,TGTGCCAGCAGCCCATTCGGTGCAGGGGCCCGAGAGACCCAGTACTTC,CASSPFGAGARETQYF
TRBD1,.,TRBV24-1,TRBJ2-1,TGTGCCACCAGTGACGGGGACAGGGTATCAAACAATGAGCAGTTCTTC,CATSDGDRVSNNEQFF
.,.,TRBV5-1,TRBJ2-5,TGCGCCAGCAGCTTCAACGACGGAGAGACCCAGTACTTC,CASSFNDGETQYF
.,.,TRBV3-1,TRBJ2-7,TGTGCCAGCAGCCAATCAGTTTCCACTCCCGGCGAGCAGTACTTC,CASSQSVSTPGEQYF
.,.,TRBV9,TRBJ2-3,TGTGCCAGCAGCACGACGGGAGGCACAGATACGCAGTATTTT,CASSTTGGTDTQYF
.,.,TRBV2,TRBJ2-7,TGTGCCAGCAGGGTCCTTGAGACCTACGAGCAGTACTTC,CASRVLETYEQYF
TRBD1,.,TRBV5-1,TRBJ2-1,TGCGCCAGCAGCTACGACAGGGGATCCAATGAGCAGTTCTTC,CASSYDRGSNEQFF
.,.,TRBV4-3,TRBJ1-2,TGCGCCAGCAGCCAAGATCTGCTGGTGCGGGGCTACACCTTC,CASSQDLLVRGYTF
.,.,TRBV7-3,TRBJ2-1,TGTGCCAGCAGCCCGCGCGGGTCAGGGGCTGGGAATGAGCAGTTCTTC,CASSPRGSGAGNEQFF
.,.,TRBV7-2,TRBJ2-3,TGTGCCAGCAGCCCTTCTATTGGGCAGTATTTT,CASSPSIGQYF
TRBD1,.,TRBV6-2/TRBV6-3,TRBJ1-1,TGTGCCAGCTCCACAAACAGGGGCACTGAAGCTTTCTTT,CASSTNRGTEAFF
TRBD2,once,TRBV2,TRBJ2-2,TGTGCCAGCAGTGACAGAGCGGGGGGGCCCGGGGAGCTGTTTTTT,CASSDRAGGPGELFF
.,.,TRBV20-1,TRBJ1-5,TGCAGTGCTAGTTTAACGGGGGCTAATCAGCCCCAGCATTTT,CSASLTGANQPQHF
.,.,TRBV2,TRBJ2-7,TGTGCCAGCAGTAACGCCGGGAATCCCTACGAGCAGTACTTC,CASSNAGNPYEQYF
TRBD1,.,TRBV30,TRBJ1-2,TGTGCCTCTGGTTCTGGAGGGGGCGCAGACGGCTACACCTTC,CASGSGGGADGYTF
.,.,TRBV30,TRBJ1-4,TGTGCCTGGGGGACCGGGGGCGGTGAAAAACTGTTTTTT,CAWGTGGGEKLFF
TRBD2,.,TRBV6-5,TRBJ2-3,TGTGCCATTTCGACTAGCGGGGAACAAGATACGCAGTATTTT,CAISTSGEQDTQYF
.,.,TRBV27,TRBJ2-5,TGTGCCAGCCAAACAGAGACCCAGTACTTC,CASQTETQYF
.,.,TRBV11-2,TRBJ2-4,TGTGCCAGCAGCCCCTTAGGGCCATTGATGGGCATTCAGTACTTC,CASSPLGPLMGIQYF
.,.,TRBV7-6,TRBJ1-1,TGTGCCAGCAGCTTAGAGGGACACGCTAACACTGAAGCTTTCTTT,CASSLEGHANTEAFF
.,.,TRBV5-4,TRBJ2-7,TGTGCCAGCAGCTCGGTTCCTCAGTACCACGAGCAGTACTTC,CASSSVPQYHEQYF
TRBD2,.,TRBV5-4,TRBJ2-5,TGTGCCAGTTACCCGTTGGGGGGGCAAGAGACCCAGTACTTC,CASYPLGGQETQYF
.,.,TRBV2,TRBJ1-6,TGTGCCAGCCTAAGTCGGGGCAGGGGTGGATCACCCCTCCACTTT,CASLSRGRGGSPLHF
TRBD2,.,TRBV7-8,TRBJ2-1,TGTGCCAGCAGCCCAAACTTAGCGGGAGGGTTAGTTATAGAGCAGTTCTTC,CASSPNLAGGLVIEQFF
.,.,TRBV7-6,TRBJ1-2,TGTGCCAGCAGCTTAGGCGGCGGTGCGGGGGGAGACTATGGCTACACCTTC,CASSLGGGAGGDYGYTF
.,.,TRBV5-1,TRBJ1-2,TGCGCCAGCAGCAAACGGACGGAGAACTATGGCTACACCTTC,CASSKRTENYGYTF
TRBD1,.,TRBV5-1,TRBJ2-7,TGCGCCAGCAGCTTGGCCGGGACAGGGGGTTACGAGCAGTACTTC,CASSLAGTGGYEQYF
.,.,TRBV5-1,TRBJ2-5,TGCGCCAGCAGCTTGTTGGCTAGCGCGGTGGAGACCCAGTACTTC,CASSLLASAVETQYF
.,.,TRBV4-2,TRBJ2-2,TGTGCCAGCAGCCAGGGGCAGGCCACCGGGGAGCTGTTTTTT,CASSQGQATGELFF
.,.,TRBV5-1,TRBJ1-2,TGCGCCAGCAGCTTGGGGTTTTCAGAGAACTATGGCTACACCTTC,CASSLGFSENYGYTF
TRBD1,.,TRBV12-3/TRBV12-4,TRBJ1-4,TGTGCCAGCAGTTTGATCCAGGGGGTTGAAAAACTGTTTTTT,CASSLIQGVEKLFF
.,.,TRBV2,TRBJ1-6,TGTGCCAGCAGGAGCGGGGTTGAGAATTCACCCCTCCACTTT,CASRSGVENSPLHF
.,.,TRBV7-9,TRBJ2-1,TGTGCCAGCAGCCCCCCGGGCAGGGCCTACAATGAGCAGTTCTTC,CASSPPGRAYNEQFF
TRBD1,.,TRBV12-3/TRBV12-4,TRBJ1-3,TGTGCCAGCACACCGGGACAGGGGTTCGCCACCATATATTTT,CASTPGQGFATIYF
TRBD1,.,TRBV6-1,TRBJ2-2,TGTGCCAGCATCTCAGGGGACAGGGCTTGGGGCGGGGAGCTGTTTTTT,CASISGDRAWGGELFF